The rows below give T cell receptor beta chains drawn from one sample of a study of blood T cell repertoires in COVID-19. Some clones are missing from TCRdb's copy, which holds only in-frame ones; the method was immunoSEQ multiplex PCR. The sample lists some 310,000 clones, about nine tenths occurring once. The sample was peripheral blood. The receptors were gathered from a man aged 50 to 60 with active or convalescent COVID-19. CDR3s leave out the opening cysteine and the closing phenylalanine or tryptophan. Clone size is stated in some rows and not others, as once, few, many or a class when expanded.

clone size: once
V gene: TRBV28
J gene: TRBJ1-1
CDR3 protein: ASSSINTEAF

clone size: NA
V gene: TRBV18
J gene: TRBJ1-1
CDR3 protein: ASSQQGFGTEAF

clone size: NA
V gene: TRBV18
J gene: TRBJ2-2
CDR3 protein: ASSPGGTHTGELF

clone size: NA
V gene: TRBV28
J gene: TRBJ2-7
CDR3 protein: ASTSGQATYEQY

clone size: once
V gene: TRBV3-1/TRBV3-2
J gene: TRBJ2-5
CDR3 protein: ASSQDRGVNPGETQY

clone size: NA
V gene: TRBV5-6
J gene: TRBJ2-2
CDR3 protein: ASSLAWRQGALGELF

clone size: NA
V gene: TRBV28
J gene: TRBJ2-7
CDR3 protein: ASNVVSGEQY

clone size: NA
V gene: TRBV4-1
J gene: TRBJ2-7
CDR3 protein: ASSQDTRTGQYEQY

clone size: NA
V gene: TRBV14
J gene: TRBJ1-4
CDR3 protein: ASSPRGTREKLF

clone size: NA
V gene: TRBV2
J gene: TRBJ2-7
CDR3 protein: ASSEYYEQY

clone size: NA
V gene: TRBV11-2
J gene: TRBJ2-1
CDR3 protein: ASSSGNEQF

clone size: NA
V gene: TRBV2
J gene: TRBJ2-1
CDR3 protein: ASSEIIAGGPGNEQF

clone size: NA
V gene: TRBV28
J gene: TRBJ1-5
CDR3 protein: ASSLVQGGQPQH

clone size: few
V gene: TRBV7-6
J gene: TRBJ2-5
CDR3 protein: ASSLRLDQETQY

clone size: NA
V gene: TRBV19
J gene: TRBJ2-7
CDR3 protein: ASTSGDSSYEQY

clone size: NA
V gene: TRBV9
J gene: TRBJ2-4
CDR3 protein: ASSTGTGETFPKNIQY

clone size: NA
V gene: TRBV20-1
J gene: TRBJ2-7
CDR3 protein: SASPSAGVGAYEQY

clone size: NA
V gene: TRBV13
J gene: TRBJ2-1
CDR3 protein: ASSLSLAGNEQF

clone size: NA
V gene: TRBV5-1
J gene: TRBJ2-7
CDR3 protein: ASSPRGEGRYEQY

clone size: NA
V gene: TRBV7-9
J gene: TRBJ1-1
CDR3 protein: ASSLWEATEAF

clone size: NA
V gene: TRBV6-4
J gene: TRBJ1-6
CDR3 protein: ASSPRAGANSPLH

clone size: NA
V gene: TRBV30
J gene: TRBJ1-4
CDR3 protein: AWSSSGTARNEKLF

clone size: NA
V gene: TRBV5-1
J gene: TRBJ1-3
CDR3 protein: ASSPGQGSGNTIY

clone size: few
V gene: TRBV25-1
J gene: TRBJ1-2
CDR3 protein: ASSESQSGDWYGYT

clone size: NA
V gene: TRBV7-2
J gene: TRBJ1-2
CDR3 protein: ASRRPNDQGGYT

clone size: NA
V gene: TRBV5-4
J gene: TRBJ2-5
CDR3 protein: ASSYVSGTIRGETQY

clone size: NA
V gene: TRBV5-1
J gene: TRBJ2-2
CDR3 protein: ASSLIPPGANTGELF

clone size: NA
V gene: TRBV19
J gene: TRBJ2-3
CDR3 protein: ASSIGQNTDTQY

clone size: NA
V gene: TRBV4-3
J gene: TRBJ2-3
CDR3 protein: ASSQDGGKGTQY

clone size: NA
V gene: TRBV2
J gene: TRBJ2-7
CDR3 protein: ASSEVPSSYEQY

clone size: NA
V gene: TRBV28
J gene: TRBJ1-2
CDR3 protein: ASSLVVRGRRGYT

clone size: NA
V gene: TRBV2
J gene: TRBJ1-1
CDR3 protein: ASSLVGQLNTEAF

clone size: once
V gene: TRBV10-1
J gene: TRBJ1-2
CDR3 protein: ASSEQINYGYT

clone size: NA
V gene: TRBV19
J gene: TRBJ2-1
CDR3 protein: ASSPPVYNEQF

clone size: once
V gene: TRBV7-8
J gene: TRBJ1-6
CDR3 protein: ASSLFRDRDNSPLH